This T cell receptor (beta chain) emerged from a study of blood T cell repertoires in COVID-19. At the level of the study: There were acute and convalescent COVID-19 samples, and they came from the United States, Italy and Spain. PBMCs, B-cell-depleted T cells, or T cells provided the cDNA or gDNA that made up the material.

As handled by the study authors: Counts of nucleated cells, estimated from reference gene primer amplification, were obtained. The protocol was immunoSEQ multiplex PCR, while the TCRdb copy is restricted to in-frame clones and leaves out a portion. V and J calls and clone size follow that table, whereas D and trimming were derived from the DNA. The profile shows 110,000 or so clones, less than 80% of them singletons. Germline V lookup: CDR1 SGHTS, CDR2 YDEGEE. The ends lost 5 bases at V and 6 bases at J; junction bases unmatched: 6. The length of the CDR3 is 15 residues. The TCR was taken from a man between 45 and 60 years old with acute or convalescent COVID-19. The sample was peripheral blood. V gene TRBV5-8 combines with J gene TRBJ2-1; 12 nucleotides line up with TRBD2. CDR3 sequence (DNA): TGTGCCAGCAGTAGCGGACTAGCGGGAAGCAATGAGCAGTTCTTC. Protein sequence: CASSSGLAGSNEQFF.